This T cell receptor beta chain emerged from a study of CD8 T cells in ankylosing spondylitis. General study points: Clones linked to disease, bearing a CD8+ phenotype, were relatively rare in peripheral blood. Within ankylosing spondylitis blood, a TCR beta motif made up of several highly homologous variants appeared to be characteristic. The clones that were linked to disease were reported to be significantly enriched in matched synovial fluid samples from ankylosing spondylitis patients.

Scientists made TCR beta libraries using quantitative 5'-RACE with molecular barcodes. Each CDR3 protein gets one entry after TCRdb re-called the 5' RACE reads with MiXCR. Of approximately 220,000 distinct CDR3 sequences listed, about 17% are singletons. Looked up from germline, CDR1 is SGHTA and CDR2 is FQGNSA. Trimming took off 0 bases at V and 4 bases at J, with 5 bases between the two ends. The CDR3 extends over 13 amino acids. This clonotype was recorded a few times. The antigen remains undetermined. The chain employs TRBV7-2 and TRBJ2-3; unclear D gene. The sequencing input was blood, either unsorted or a sorted T cell fraction (not recorded which). The sequence was collected from a male donor with ankylosing spondylitis. The CDR3 DNA reads as TGTGCCAGCAGCTTAGCGGTCCCAGATACGCAGTATTTT. This gives the protein CASSLAVPDTQYF.